This entry describes one TCR beta chain. What it recognizes is unknown. A single record per CDR3 protein comes from TCRdb applying MiXCR to the 5' RACE reads. The sample carries some 81,000 distinct CDR3 sequences, around 8.7% recorded once. The data derive from a study of early T cells in non-severe SARS-CoV-2 infection. Study results and caveats: Database matching using VDJdb favored anti-spike CD8 responses, with private and CD4 specificities left missing.

The sequenced material came from whole blood. The receptor was isolated from an adult who was a healthcare worker with PCR-confirmed SARS-CoV-2 infection or an uninfected control (not recorded which).

The CDR3 DNA is TGTGCCTGGAGTCAAGGAAACACCATATATTTT. It encodes CAWSQGNTIYF. The gene calls are TRBV30 and TRBJ1-3; no clear D. In germline, CDR1 is GTSNPN, CDR2 SVGIG (reference sequence). There are 11 residues in the CDR3. V lost 2 bases to trimming and J lost 4 bases, with 3 bases between them.